What follows is one T cell receptor beta chain and its context. This clone was observed a few times. No cognate antigen has been identified for it. The sample holds no much larger clone one base away, and base qualities are not on file. The CDR3 regions of human TCRbeta chains were analyzed by immunosequencing. As for how the authors treated the data: Repertoire TCRs were checked for matches against a reference library of SARS-CoV-2-specific TCRs that had been generated using the MIRA antigen-specificity platform. Breadth was defined as the fraction of unique TCRs that were SARS-CoV-2-associated. Depth was defined as the fraction of total T cells that were SARS-CoV-2-associated. Using the MIRA data, each spike-specific TCR was mapped to the spike region that the TCR reacts to and placed in a CD4 or CD8 class. Log10-transformed breadth and depth values were compared by one-way ANOVA with Sidak's multiple comparisons tests. The table comes from immuneACCESS by way of TCRdb, which keeps in-frame sequences with V and J called. Part of the clones is missing from these tables; in studies checked, under half for an unresolved V gene and the rest for unknown reasons. The D gene and trimming were derived from the DNA, and the V and J assignments and clone size from that table. Counted in this sample were more than 140,000 clones; over 90% of them appeared once. The ten top clones hold around 0.9% of the sample.

The data derive from a study of T cell responses to AZD1222 COVID-19 vaccine (dated by TCRdb to the early 2020s). Broadly, across the study: A total of approximately 240 trial participants underwent TCR sequencing, of whom roughly 210 had received two doses of AZD1222 and around 25 had received two doses of the MenACWY control vaccine. Trial participants were enrolled by age into 18-55, 56-69 and 70-plus year subgroups, with around 140, 26 and 57 TCR-sequenced participants respectively.

What the time point label conveys for this sample: baseline before first vaccination. Reading the label with the study, this specimen's treatment or condition is: meningococcal conjugate vaccine given as trial control. Samples from vaccinated people were obtained from the UK trials COV001 and COV002, which included a single-blind randomized controlled phase 2/3 trial of AZD1222 (ChAdOx1 nCoV-19) in healthy adults. Trial participant PBMC samples were collected at day 0 and day 28 after the second dose for TCRbeta chain sequencing. General study outcomes and caveats: Only five to seven AZD1222 recipients were SARS-CoV-2 seropositive at baseline, limiting conclusions about previously exposed vaccinees. After two AZD1222 doses, both the breadth and the depth of spike-specific TCRs were significantly higher than at day 0 and than in MenACWY recipients. Reportedly, almost half of the unique spike-specific TCRs recognized epitopes lying outside the regions that are mutated in the B.1.351 and B.1.1.7 variants. The 56-69-year group was small, and its depth increase did not reach significance, likely because of low power. Most participants were white British and females outnumbered males, and the authors suggested that clonal diversity may have been underestimated. Because no day 14 peak-response samples were available, repertoires were characterized only after the peak T cell response. Vaccine-associated CD4 TCRs spanned the whole spike protein, with dominant responses in regions 160-218 and 743-854.

The junction carries 9 bases between V and J, which are trimmed by 5 bases and 5 bases respectively. The germline V gene encodes CDR1 KGHSH and CDR2 LQKENI. The CDR3 spans 12 residues, from the cysteine through the phenylalanine. Only CDR3 DNA is held: 36 bases, read in frame from base 1. Rearrangement joined TRBV18 to TRBJ1-2, and possibly TRBD1, on 6 matching bases. This sample comprised peripheral blood, obtained on day 0 of MenACWY control vaccination. This receptor was identified in an adult in good health. The nucleotide sequence reads as follows: TGTGCCAGCTCAGAACAGGGTTATGGCTACACCTTC. The resulting protein is CASSEQGYGYTF.